Listed below are T cell receptor beta chains from one sample, sequenced in a study of shared clonotypes between healthy human individuals. This table comes from immunoSEQ multiplex PCR, and its TCRdb copy is limited to in-frame clones, with some not included. The profile shows 550,000 to 750,000 clones, roughly 94% of them singletons. The sample consisted of naive CD8+ T cells sorted from blood. These receptors were obtained from a man aged 30 to 39 in good health. CDR3s leave out the opening cysteine and the closing phenylalanine or tryptophan. Each record gives: J gene, V gene, CDR3 protein.

j_gene: TRBJ2-5; v_gene: TRBV2; CDR3aa: ASSEGLAGVRQETQY
j_gene: TRBJ2-7; v_gene: TRBV9; CDR3aa: ASSGGLAETYEQY
j_gene: TRBJ2-1; v_gene: TRBV6-5; CDR3aa: ASSYSGGASDEQF
j_gene: TRBJ2-7; v_gene: TRBV6-1; CDR3aa: GSKPLGGYEQY
j_gene: TRBJ1-2; v_gene: TRBV10-3; CDR3aa: AISEGQGANYGYT
j_gene: TRBJ2-7; v_gene: TRBV5-1; CDR3aa: ASSLTDYEQY
j_gene: TRBJ2-6; v_gene: TRBV29-1; CDR3aa: SVELAGHSGANVLT
j_gene: TRBJ2-7; v_gene: TRBV21-1; CDR3aa: ASSKAGGDT
j_gene: TRBJ2-7; v_gene: TRBV7-9; CDR3aa: ASSAASGYEQY
j_gene: TRBJ2-5; v_gene: TRBV27; CDR3aa: ASRTGSGTRKETQY
j_gene: TRBJ1-2; v_gene: TRBV7-9; CDR3aa: ASSSTTGLYGYT
j_gene: TRBJ2-1; v_gene: TRBV13; CDR3aa: ASSSAGGSYNEQF
j_gene: TRBJ1-1; v_gene: TRBV11-2; CDR3aa: ASSHIRVVNTEAF
j_gene: TRBJ1-2; v_gene: TRBV4-3; CDR3aa: ASSQVRHRDGYT
j_gene: TRBJ2-1; v_gene: TRBV7-9; CDR3aa: ASSWGLAGTGPNEQF
j_gene: TRBJ2-1; v_gene: TRBV28; CDR3aa: ASSGMGPEYNEQF
j_gene: TRBJ2-7; v_gene: TRBV6-6; CDR3aa: ASSYAAGAYEQY
j_gene: TRBJ2-7; v_gene: TRBV9; CDR3aa: ASSVGSSVTYEQY
j_gene: TRBJ2-7; v_gene: TRBV7-6; CDR3aa: ASSLASSYEQY
j_gene: TRBJ2-7; v_gene: TRBV7-2; CDR3aa: ASSFQGAIYEQY
j_gene: TRBJ2-5; v_gene: TRBV11-2; CDR3aa: ASSLGPLRETQY
j_gene: TRBJ2-1; v_gene: TRBV11-3; CDR3aa: ASSLSADRNNEQF
j_gene: TRBJ2-7; v_gene: TRBV14; CDR3aa: ASSPSYEQY
j_gene: TRBJ2-3; v_gene: TRBV4-1; CDR3aa: ASSPLAGEDTQY
j_gene: TRBJ2-6; v_gene: TRBV7-9; CDR3aa: ASRQGQSLSSGANVLT
j_gene: TRBJ2-3; v_gene: TRBV10-3; CDR3aa: AISESPSGSADTQY
j_gene: TRBJ1-1; v_gene: TRBV27; CDR3aa: ASSRRQGVNTEAF
j_gene: TRBJ2-7; v_gene: TRBV7-9; CDR3aa: ASSSPTGTYEQY
j_gene: TRBJ2-1; v_gene: TRBV27; CDR3aa: ASSLSLGWSYNEQF
j_gene: TRBJ2-3; v_gene: TRBV7-3; CDR3aa: ASSSNTGWGDTQY
j_gene: TRBJ1-5; v_gene: TRBV7-9; CDR3aa: ASSPTGVDQPQH
j_gene: TRBJ1-1; v_gene: TRBV15; CDR3aa: ATSRGTDTEAF
j_gene: TRBJ2-7; v_gene: TRBV29-1; CDR3aa: SVLGQGAYEQY